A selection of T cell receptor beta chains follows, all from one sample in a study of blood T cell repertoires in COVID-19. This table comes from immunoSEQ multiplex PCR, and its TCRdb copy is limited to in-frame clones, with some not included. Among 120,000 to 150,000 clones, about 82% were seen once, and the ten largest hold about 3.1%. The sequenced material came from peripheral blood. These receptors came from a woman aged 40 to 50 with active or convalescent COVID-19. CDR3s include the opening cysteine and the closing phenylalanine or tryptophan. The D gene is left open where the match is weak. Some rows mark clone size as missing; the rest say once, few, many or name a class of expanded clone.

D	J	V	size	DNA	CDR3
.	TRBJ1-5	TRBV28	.	TGTGCCAGCAGTTTATTCCGGGGGTTTAGCAATCAGCCCCAGCATTTT	CASSLFRGFSNQPQHF
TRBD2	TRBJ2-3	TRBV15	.	TGTGCCACCAGCCGGGGGACTAGCAGCACAGATACGCAGTATTTT	CATSRGTSSTDTQYF
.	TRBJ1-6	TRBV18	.	TGTGCCAGCTCACCCCTGGAGGCAAGCTCCTATAATTCACCCCTCCACTTT	CASSPLEASSYNSPLHF
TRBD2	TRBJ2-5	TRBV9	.	TGTGCCAGCAGCCTCCTAGGTGTCAGCGGGAGGGAGACCCAGTACTTC	CASSLLGVSGRETQYF
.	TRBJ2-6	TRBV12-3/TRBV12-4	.	TGTGCCAGCAGTCAGGGGACCAACGTCCTGACTTTC	CASSQGTNVLTF
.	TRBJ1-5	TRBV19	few	TGTGCCAGTACTCAGGGTCAGGGGAGCCAGCCCCAGCATTTT	CASTQGQGSQPQHF
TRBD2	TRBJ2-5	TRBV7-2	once	TGTGCCAGCAGCCGTGGGGAGGGGGAGACCCAGTACTTC	CASSRGEGETQYF
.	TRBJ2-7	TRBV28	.	TGTGCCAGCAGCTCACAGGGAGGGGGATCCTACGAGCAGTACTTC	CASSSQGGGSYEQYF
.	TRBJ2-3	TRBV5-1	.	TGCGCCAGCAGCGTGGAGGGGGGCACAGATACGCAGTATTTT	CASSVEGGTDTQYF
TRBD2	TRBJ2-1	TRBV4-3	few	TGCGCCAGCAGCCACAGCACGGGGCGGGAGCCCCAGAATGAGCAGTTCTTC	CASSHSTGREPQNEQFF
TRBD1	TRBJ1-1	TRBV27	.	TGTGCCAGCAGTCAAGTAGCGGGACAGGGGTTCACTGAAGCTTTCTTT	CASSQVAGQGFTEAFF
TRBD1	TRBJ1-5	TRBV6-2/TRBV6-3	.	TGTGCCAGCAGTTACTTGGGACAGGGAGGTAGTCCCCAGCATTTT	CASSYLGQGGSPQHF
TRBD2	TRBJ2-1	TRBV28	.	TGTGCCAGCAGTTTCCTCGGACTAGCGGGGGGGCCGGGAAACAATGAGCAGTTCTTC	CASSFLGLAGGPGNNEQFF
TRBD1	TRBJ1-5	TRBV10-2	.	TGCGCCAGCAGTGAGTCGAGGGACAGGGGCAGCAATCAGCCCCAGCATTTT	CASSESRDRGSNQPQHF
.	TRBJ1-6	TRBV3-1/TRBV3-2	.	TGTGCCAGCAGCCCCGGACAGAATAATTCACCCCTCCACTTT	CASSPGQNNSPLHF
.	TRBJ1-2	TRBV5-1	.	TGCGCCAGCAGCTTGGGTCCGGGGGGCTATGGCTACACCTTC	CASSLGPGGYGYTF
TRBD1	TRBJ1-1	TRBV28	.	TGTGCCAGCAGCCCCGAATCGACAGGGAGGACTGAAGCTTTCTTT	CASSPESTGRTEAFF
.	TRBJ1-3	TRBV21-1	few	TGTGCCAGCACCCCTCACAGGGGGCTAGGTGGAAACACCATATATTTT	CASTPHRGLGGNTIYF
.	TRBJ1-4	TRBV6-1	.	TGTGCCAGCAGTGAAGCGGGGCCAGCAACTAATGAAAAACTGTTTTTT	CASSEAGPATNEKLFF
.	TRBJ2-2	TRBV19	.	TGTGCCAGTAACCCCCGGGGAATAGGCACCGGGGAGCTGTTTTTT	CASNPRGIGTGELFF
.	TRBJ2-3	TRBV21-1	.	TGTGCCAGCAGCAAAGTTAAGCGGCCGCAGTATTTT	CASSKVKRPQYF
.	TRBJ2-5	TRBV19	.	TGTGCCAGTAGTCCCGGGGACATCCAAGAGACCCAGTACTTC	CASSPGDIQETQYF
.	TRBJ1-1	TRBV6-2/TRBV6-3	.	TGTGCCAGCAGTTTGGGGGGAAGGACTGAAGCTTTCTTT	CASSLGGRTEAFF
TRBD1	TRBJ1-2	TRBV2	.	TGTGCCAGCAGGGAACGGACAGGATTGAGCTACACCTTC	CASRERTGLSYTF
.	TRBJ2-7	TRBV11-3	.	TGTGCCAGCAGCTTAAAGGGGGAGAGCTCCTACGAGCAGTACTTC	CASSLKGESSYEQYF
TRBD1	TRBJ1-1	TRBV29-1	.	TGCAGCGTCCGAGACAGGGCGGAAGCTTTCTTT	CSVRDRAEAFF
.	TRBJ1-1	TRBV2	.	TGTGCCAGCAGAAAGGGGGGGGCGGTGGCTTTCTTT	CASRKGGAVAFF
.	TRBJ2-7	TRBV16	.	TGTGCCAGCAGCCAATCGGGAGTTCAGTACTTC	CASSQSGVQYF
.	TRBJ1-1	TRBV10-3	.	TGTGCCATCAGTGTAACGGACCGGGGGACTGAAGCTTTCTTT	CAISVTDRGTEAFF
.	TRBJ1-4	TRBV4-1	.	TGCGCCAGCAGCCACTCCCGGCCGGGAGAGGCAAGAAGTGAAAAACTGTTTTTT	CASSHSRPGEARSEKLFF